This TCR beta chain was sequenced during a study of immune evolution from preneoplasia to lung adenocarcinoma. Between about 2014 and 2018, patients underwent resection in Japan or China. Profiled with immunoSEQ multiplex PCR; TCRdb holds only in-frame clones, not every one. The sample yields about 26,000 clones, about three quarters seen once. This clone was seen only a few times. The TCR was taken from a person aged 55 to 75 with invasive lung adenocarcinoma. Some clones in this sample may be carry-over from other donors' samples. The material sequenced was FFPE invasive lung adenocarcinoma tissue.

CDR3 in DNA: TGCGCCAGCAGCCAAGGGACAGTCGGTTACGAGCAGTACTTC. Protein: CASSQGTVGYEQYF. The chain is built from TRBV4-1 and TRBJ2-7, with D possibly being TRBD1 (6 bases). CDR1 is MGHRA, CDR2 YSYEKL, per germline. The V gene lost 1 base and the J gene lost 4 bases, with 11 bases spanning the gap. The CDR3 consists of 14 residues.